This entry concerns a single TCR beta chain. Its antigen is unknown. The study reverse transcribed the entire isolated RNA, so it sequenced expressed TCRB transcripts. Assay: immunoSEQ multiplex PCR; the TCRdb copy retains only in-frame clones and omits some. The table lists fewer than 350,000 clones, approximately 16% of them singletons. Using CD45RO/CCR7/CD25/CD127/CD95/CD27, CD4+ naive, central memory, regulatory and stem cell-like memory cells were sorted. This sample was taken from a study of beta chain features in type 1 diabetes. Looking at the study overall: Healthy donors, compared against patients, showed similar age, gender and cell yields. Study-wide points: At VDJ recombination sites, type 1 diabetes patients had fewer insertions and more deleted nucleotides. Within each of all four CD4+ subsets, Type 1 diabetes patients had TCRB CDR3s that were moderately but significantly shorter. In comparison with healthy donors, patients had naive, central memory and Treg TCRB repertoires that appeared more similar.

V shed 4 bases, J shed 2 bases, and the junction held 11 bases outside the gene matches. Germline CDR1 LGHNA, CDR2 YSLEER. The CDR3 runs 17 residues. This TCR derives from a man younger than 35 with type 1 diabetes. Sequenced sample: naive CD4+ T cells from blood. V and J are TRBV4-3 and TRBJ2-3, with 8 bases matching TRBD2. As DNA, the CDR3 is TGCGCCAGCAGCCCGGCCCCGGCGGGGGGAAACACAGATACGCAGTATTTT. It specifies CASSPAPAGGNTDTQYF.